The 32 T cell receptor beta chains below all came from one sample that was sequenced in a study of identical twins. In TCRdb, the 5' RACE reads were re-called with MiXCR into one record per CDR3 protein. The table lists over 200,000 distinct CDR3 sequences, roughly 10% of them singletons. Source material: memory T cells sorted from blood. These receptors all stem from a man in his fifties or sixties in good health.

Here the CDR3 reads CASSLEGSGGYGYTF. CDR3 bases: TGCGCCAGCAGCTTGGAAGGGTCGGGGGGATATGGCTACACCTTC. The chain joins TRBV5-1 to TRBJ1-2, with a possible D match to TRBD1 (5 bases). The CDR3 sequence is 15 residues long. V was trimmed by 0 bases and J by 5 bases, leaving 14 bases between them. Germline values: CDR1 SGHRS, CDR2 YFSETQ.

This clonotype was recorded at least ten times. V and J are TRBV29-1 and TRBJ2-5; the match to TRBD2 covers 8 bases. V shed 6 bases and J 1 base; nucleotides not matched to a gene: 7. The length of the CDR3 is 14 residues. Germline V gene sequence: CDR1 SQVTM, CDR2 ANQGSEA. This CDR3 reads CSVFRGGGQETQYF. CDR3 nucleotide sequence: TGCAGCGTGTTCCGGGGGGGCGGCCAAGAGACCCAGTACTTC.

In its sample, this clonotype was seen many times. The chain recombines TRBV24-1 with TRBJ1-2; D is unresolved. In germline, CDR1 is KGHDR, CDR2 SFDVKD. Trimming pared 3 bases from V and 6 bases from J, leaving 7 bases between. This CDR3 comprises 12 residues. The CDR3 nucleotides are TGTGCCACCAGTGATGGCCCGGATGGCTACACCTTC. The encoded protein is CATSDGPDGYTF.

This chain connects TRBV24-1 to TRBJ2-5, with 13 bases aligning to TRBD2. Trimming cost V 4 bases and J 4 bases; bases outside gene matches: 5. The germline gives CDR1 KGHDR, CDR2 SFDVKD. The length of the CDR3 is 16 residues. CDR3: CATSDSGLAGVETQYF. The CDR3 DNA is TGTGCCACCAGTGACTCCGGACTAGCGGGAGTAGAGACCCAGTACTTC.

This chain joins TRBV2 and TRBJ1-2, with 8 bases that match TRBD1. The CDR3 loop spans 16 amino acids. Germline trimming cut 6 bases from V and 0 bases from J; bases unmatched to any gene: 9. Germline CDR1 is SNHLY and CDR2 is FYNNEI. The CDR3 DNA follows: TGTGCCAGCAGACAAAGAGACAGGGGCGCTAACTATGGCTACACCTTC. Encoded protein: CASRQRDRGANYGYTF.

The chain combines TRBV9 with TRBJ1-6, with unresolved D. Trimming left V 4 bases short and J 7 bases short, with 15 bases between. CDR3 size: 15 residues. The V gene's germline CDR1 is SGDLS and CDR2 YYNGEE. CDR3 DNA sequence: TGTGCCAGCAGCAATACAGCGTCGGGGAATTCACCCCTCCACTTT. The encoded protein is CASSNTASGNSPLHF.

This clonotype was counted at least ten times. The chain is built from TRBV6-2 or TRBV6-3 and TRBJ2-7; D call uncertain. The germline CDR1 and CDR2 sequences are MNHEY and SVGEGT. Deletions cut 4 bases from V and 0 bases from J, with 7 bases between. CDR3 length: 13 amino acids. The CDR3 coding sequence is TGTGCCAGCAGTTCCAGGAGCTCCTACGAGCAGTACTTC. Translated: CASSSRSSYEQYF.

This clonotype was seen more than once but under ten times. The CDR3 coding sequence is TGCGCCAGCAGCCAAGTGGGGACTAATTCACCCCTCCACTTT. Its protein product is CASSQVGTNSPLHF. The genes are TRBV4-3 and TRBJ1-6; D might be TRBD1 (5 bases). With 1 base removed from V and 6 bases from J, the gap between germline ends came to 7 bases. The CDR3 contains 14 residues. CDR1 and CDR2 (germline): LGHNA, YSLEER.

This clonotype was counted between two and nine times. This chain joins TRBV28 and TRBJ2-7; 8 positions match TRBD1. Trimming removed 7 bases from V and 7 bases from J; junction bases left unmatched: 12. Germline CDR1 reads MDHEN; CDR2 reads SYDVKM. The CDR3 consists of 14 residues. CDR3 bases: TGTGCCAGCAATGGGGGACAGGCCCTGGGGGAGCAGTACTTC. Translation gives CASNGGQALGEQYF.

This clonotype was seen a handful of times. The chain couples TRBV2 to TRBJ1-1; D is undetermined. The CDR3 is 13 residues long. Germline V lookup: CDR1 SNHLY, CDR2 FYNNEI. Trimming took off 6 bases at V and 0 bases at J, with 8 bases between the two ends. CDR3 in amino acids: CASRNTLNTEAFF. The DNA for the CDR3 is TGTGCCAGCAGGAACACCTTGAACACTGAAGCTTTCTTT.

This clonotype was seen a few times. V is TRBV7-2 and J is TRBJ2-4; 8 bases map to TRBD1. V dropped 0 bases and J dropped 6; count of bases not matched to a gene: 4. CDR1 is SGHTA, CDR2 FQGNSA, per germline. The CDR3 extends over 15 amino acids. This CDR3 reads CASSLARGQANIQYF. The CDR3 DNA reads TGTGCCAGCAGCTTAGCCCGGGGACAGGCAAACATTCAGTACTTC.

This clonotype is deemed medium-sized. This chain joins TRBV12-3 or TRBV12-4 and TRBJ2-1; D is ambiguous. The germline V and J ends were trimmed by 3 bases and 2 bases, with 8 bases remaining between them. The CDR3 extends over 14 amino acids. In DNA, the CDR3 is TGTGCCAGCAGTTTCGTCTCTACCTACAATGAGCAGTTCTTC. Amino acid sequence: CASSFVSTYNEQFF.

This clonotype showed up just a few times. The chain joins TRBV28 to TRBJ2-2; 11 bases are a match to TRBD1. Per the germline V gene, CDR1 is MDHEN and CDR2 is SYDVKM. The V and J ends lost 6 bases and 6 bases, in that order; junction bases with no gene match: 6. This CDR3 is 15 amino acids long. CDR3 in DNA: TGTGCCAGCAGGCGGACAGGGGGCCTCGCCGGGGAGCTGTTTTTT. This encodes CASRRTGGLAGELFF. The full variable domain, completed using reference TRBV28 and TRBJ2-2, is DVKVTQSSRYLVKRTGEKVFLECVQDMDHENMFWYRQDPGLGLRLIYFSYDVKMKEKGDIPEGYSVSREKKERFSLILESASTNQTSMYLCASRRTGGLAGELFFGEGSRLTVL.

This clonotype qualifies as medium-sized (0.01 to 0.1%). The CDR3 sequence is CASSYSGRGGFMTEAFF. DNA for the CDR3: TGTGCCAGCAGTTACTCGGGCAGGGGAGGATTTATGACTGAAGCTTTCTTT. The rearrangement joins TRBV6-2 or TRBV6-3 to TRBJ1-1, with D possibly matching TRBD1 (6 bases). The ends were cut back, 0 bases at V and 5 bases at J, with 19 bases in the middle. Looked up from germline, CDR1 is MNHEY and CDR2 is SVGEGT. This CDR3 region has 17 residues.

V gene TRBV12-3 or TRBV12-4 combines with J gene TRBJ2-2, with a weak D call TRBD1 (7 bases). V was pared by 8 bases and J by 0 bases, with 10 bases between. The CDR3 loop spans 14 amino acids. DNA of the CDR3: TGTGCCAGCGCGGGACAGACGAACACCGGGGAGCTGTTTTTT. The encoded protein is CASAGQTNTGELFF.

V is TRBV5-5 and J is TRBJ1-4; TRBD1 aligns across 11 bases. Per the germline V gene, CDR1 is SGHKS and CDR2 is YYEKEE (reference sequence). CDR3 length equals 17 residues. Losses at the gene ends were 0 bases for V and 7 bases for J; bases not matched to a gene: 8. The chain's CDR3 is CASSLAPRGQGGEKLFF. Here the CDR3 DNA reads TGTGCCAGCAGCTTGGCCCCCCGGGGACAGGGGGGTGAAAAACTGTTTTTT. Full variable domain (remainder filled in from reference TRBV5-5 and TRBJ1-4): DAGVTQSPTHLIKTRGQQVTLRCSPISGHKSVSWYQQVLGQGPQFIFQYYEKEERGRGNFPDRFSARQFPNYSSELNVNALLLGDSALYLCASSLAPRGQGGEKLFFGSGTQLSVL.

The sample holds many counts of this clonotype. The CDR3 nucleotides read TGTGCCAGCAGCGGGACAGGGCGGACTGAAGCTTTCTTT. Translated, it gives CASSGTGRTEAFF. The chain has TRBV4-2 and TRBJ1-1, with 9 positions matching TRBD1. The J segment lost 5 bases and the V segment lost 5 bases, leaving 3 bases of the junction unmatched. From germline, CDR1 is LGHNA and CDR2 YNFKEQ. The CDR3 is made up of 13 amino acids.

In regard to this clonotype: One base away lies a much larger clone, so this may be a sequencing read error. This rearrangement joins TRBV29-1 to TRBJ2-7; 9 bases match TRBD2. The CDR3 runs to 18 residues. The junction had 16 bases not matched to a gene; V was cut back by 4 bases and J by 0 bases. Germline CDR1 is SQVTM and CDR2 is ANQGSEA. CDR3: CSVGGRIAGAEGSYEQYF. For the CDR3, the DNA is TGCAGCGTTGGGGGCAGAATAGCGGGGGCGGAAGGCTCCTACGAGCAGTACTTC.

The table lists this clonotype with many counts. The rearrangement links TRBV4-2 to TRBJ2-7; D gene unclear. This CDR3 spans 14 amino acids. Per germline, CDR1 LGHNA and CDR2 YNFKEQ. V lost 3 bases and J lost 5, with 14 bases in between. This chain's CDR3 is CASSHEIAYHEQYF. The CDR3, as DNA: TGTGCCAGCAGCCATGAGATAGCCTACCACGAGCAGTACTTC.

This clonotype was detected many times. This chain links TRBV5-1 with TRBJ2-1, with D unresolved. CDR1 SGHRS and CDR2 YFSETQ come from the germline V gene. The V end was cut by 3 bases, the J end by 7 bases, with 14 bases between. The CDR3 runs to 14 residues. In DNA form, the CDR3 reads TGCGCCAGCAGCTCCTGGCCCAGAGAAAATGAGCAGTTCTTC. This gives the protein CASSSWPRENEQFF.

The rearrangement joins TRBV12-3 or TRBV12-4 to TRBJ1-2; D is perhaps TRBD1 (6 bases). This CDR3 has 13 amino acids. Trimming removed 3 bases at V and 4 bases at J, with 9 bases between. CDR3 amino acids: CASSFRGAYGYTF. The CDR3 coding sequence is TGTGCCAGCAGTTTTCGGGGGGCCTATGGCTACACCTTC.

Only a few counts were recorded for this clonotype. The chain uses TRBV7-9 and TRBJ1-2, with D uncertain. V gave up 5 bases and J gave up 0 bases, with 13 bases separating them. CDR3 length: 15 residues. From germline, CDR1 is SEHNR and CDR2 FQNEAQ (reference sequence). The DNA of the CDR3 is TGTGCCAGCAGCGCCCACGGAACGTCTAACTATGGCTACACCTTC. It codes for CASSAHGTSNYGYTF.

This clonotype was recorded many times. The chain combines TRBV27 with TRBJ2-4, with 11 positions matching TRBD2. CDR1 is MNHEY, CDR2 SMNVEV, per germline (reference sequence). Unmatched junction bases numbered 10, after V lost 4 bases and J lost 8 bases. The CDR3 totals 16 residues. The CDR3 region is CASSSPGGTSGDIQYF. In nucleotides, the CDR3 is TGTGCCAGCAGTTCCCCGGGGGGGACTAGCGGCGACATTCAGTACTTC.

This clonotype was seen ten or more times. The chain combines TRBV19 with TRBJ2-3; possibly TRBD2 for D (5 bases). The CDR3 length is 14 residues. V was cut by 3 bases and J by 3 bases, with 10 bases left in between. Germline V lookup: CDR1 LNHDA, CDR2 SQIVND (reference sequence). DNA for the CDR3: TGTGCCAGTAGTATTCATCCGGGGACAGATACGCAGTATTTT. Encoded protein: CASSIHPGTDTQYF.

This clonotype was counted many times. The J gene is TRBJ2-1, the V gene TRBV27, with no clear D. In germline, CDR1 is MNHEY, CDR2 SMNVEV (reference sequence). V shed 6 bases and J shed 4 bases, with 7 bases lying between them. The CDR3 is made up of 12 amino acids. CDR3 nucleotides: TGTGCCAGCAGAGAAGGGTACAATGAGCAGTTCTTC. It translates to CASREGYNEQFF.

The table lists this clonotype with many counts. The V gene is TRBV3-1, the J gene TRBJ2-2, with 9 bases matching TRBD1. This CDR3 spans 14 amino acids. Germline CDR1 LGHDT, CDR2 YNNKEL (reference sequence). The V gene end was trimmed by 8 bases and the J gene end by 4 bases; junction bases not matched to a gene: 5. DNA for the CDR3: TGTGCCAGCTTGGGACAGGGCGGCACCGGGGAGCTGTTTTTT. Protein sequence: CASLGQGGTGELFF.

This rearrangement joins TRBV28 to TRBJ2-2, with D possibly TRBD2 on 6 matching bases. The CDR3 sequence is 16 residues long. Germline V gives CDR1 MDHEN, CDR2 SYDVKM. V dropped 4 bases and J dropped 1 base, with 13 bases sitting between them. In DNA form, the CDR3 reads TGTGCCAGCAGTTCCGTGGGTAGCGGGAACACCGGGGAGCTGTTTTTT. Translation: CASSSVGSGNTGELFF.

This clonotype was picked up a small number of times. This sequence joins TRBV3-1 and TRBJ2-4; 11 nucleotides line up with TRBD2. V shed 6 bases, J shed 7 bases, and the junction held 8 bases outside the gene matches. The V gene's germline CDR1 is LGHDT and CDR2 YNNKEL (reference sequence). The CDR3 extends over 15 amino acids. CDR3 sequence (DNA): TGTGCCAGCAGGTTTAGCGGGGGGGCGGCGAACATTCAGTACTTC. Protein: CASRFSGGAANIQYF.

This clonotype was picked up many times. V usage is TRBV6-2 or TRBV6-3 and J usage is TRBJ2-2, with D perhaps matching TRBD2 (5 bases). CDR3 length: 15 amino acids. The V gene lost 7 bases and the J gene lost 7 bases, with 19 bases spanning the gap. Germline CDR1 reads MNHEY; CDR2 reads SVGEGT. The CDR3 spells CASTLQLVRGGELFF. CDR3 DNA: TGTGCCAGCACCCTACAACTAGTTCGTGGCGGGGAGCTGTTTTTT.

This clonotype was picked up a small number of times. The chain is built from TRBV3-1 and TRBJ2-6; D might be TRBD2 (6 bases). Trimming took 4 bases from V and 0 from J, leaving 13 bases between them. The CDR3 is 17 amino acids. In germline, CDR1 is LGHDT, CDR2 YNNKEL (reference sequence). The CDR3 nucleotides are TGTGCCAGCAGCCCGGGACTCACGTTCTCTGGGGCCAACGTCCTGACTTTC. Translation: CASSPGLTFSGANVLTF.

The table lists this clonotype with many counts. V usage is TRBV5-1 and J usage is TRBJ2-2, with 10 bases that match TRBD2. CDR1 SGHRS and CDR2 YFSETQ come from the germline V gene. Losses at the gene ends were 4 bases for V and 2 bases for J; bases not matched to a gene: 5. The CDR3 is 16 residues long. The CDR3 reads CASSKERGGNTGELFF. In DNA form, the CDR3 reads TGCGCCAGCAGCAAAGAGCGGGGGGGCAACACCGGGGAGCTGTTTTTT.

This clonotype showed up just a few times. The rearrangement uses TRBV7-2 and TRBJ2-1; 7 positions agree with TRBD2. Trimming cost V 6 bases and J 1 base; bases outside gene matches: 6. Germline CDR1 reads SGHTA; CDR2 reads FQGNSA. The length of the CDR3 is 15 residues. The CDR3 coding sequence is TGTGCCAGCAGGGGCGGGCGGGGGTCCTACAATGAGCAGTTCTTC. Protein product: CASRGGRGSYNEQFF.